The clone carrying this T cell receptor (beta chain) has just one count. The antigen remains unidentified. CDR3 length: 15 amino acids. Looked up from germline, CDR1 is SGHRS and CDR2 is YFSETQ. A second PCR of 7 to 11 cycles used a sample-barcoded 5' primer and a J-beta primer mix. From the 5' RACE reads, TCRdb called clonotypes with MiXCR, one entry per CDR3 protein. The sample records some 1.5 million distinct CDR3 sequences, roughly 27% being singletons. The source of the sample is a study of blood T cells in healthy people across ages. Study-level results: Reliance upon unsorted PBMCs precluded definitive naive versus antigen-experienced comparison.

Sequencing was carried out using blood. This receptor was identified in a woman under 40 in good health. The chain links TRBV5-1 to TRBJ2-4; 9 bases line up with TRBD2. The end of the DNA is better explained by TRBJ2-7, so the J call may be wrong. In DNA form, the CDR3 reads TGCGCCAGCAGCTTTGACGGGACTAGCCGCGACGAGCAGTACTTC. Protein sequence: CASSFDGTSRDEQYF.